This T cell receptor (beta chain) appears in the sequencing data of a study of graft-versus-host responses after intestinal transplantation. V was clipped by 8 bases and J by 5 bases, with 10 bases between them. Germline V gene lookup returns CDR1 ENHRY and CDR2 SYGVKD. This CDR3 is 12 amino acids long. The method was immunoSEQ multiplex PCR; TCRdb's version includes in-frame clones alone and lacks a portion of them. The sample carries about 57,000 clones, roughly 90% recorded once. This clone has just one count. The origin of this receptor is a human patient who received an intestinal transplant, so some T cells may come from the graft donor. The chain couples TRBV10-3 to TRBJ1-5, with D uncertain. This specimen was PBMCs, taken 26 days after transplant. For the CDR3, the DNA is TGTGCCATCGGCCAGAGGCATCAGCCCCAGCATTTT. Amino acid sequence: CAIGQRHQPQHF.